The clone carrying this T cell receptor (beta chain) counts as medium-sized (0.01 to 0.1%). What it binds is not known. The germline and genes are mouse ones. The data belong to a study of CD8+ T cells in alopecia areata. Study background: Grafting placed skin from roughly 6-13-month-old C3H/HeJ donors with spontaneous alopecia onto roughly 7-10-week-old female C3H/HeJ mice. Findings and limits, study-wide: Affected lesional scalp, above all in alopecia totalis/universalis, was more clonal than normal scalp. Tissue-resident alphabeta T cells belonging to normal skin likewise get sequenced within scalp specimens.

Once RNA had been extracted, it was reverse transcribed into cDNA to act as the sequencing template. Assay used: immunoSEQ multiplex PCR; TCRdb lists only in-frame clones, some missing. The data show roughly 1,600 clones, none appearing only once, with 12% held by the ten largest. Time point specified: mouse skin at time of skin grafting. The recipient mice had their skin biopsied at grafting and again 3 and 6 weeks later. Specimen: skin, collected at week 0. This receptor was identified in a C3H/HeJ mouse with alopecia areata. The strain is characterized by the MHC haplotype H2-k.

The DNA read from the CDR3 is TGTGCAAGCAGCCTATCCGGGACAACA. Translating it yields CASSLSGTT. The whole CDR3 reads CASSLSGTTEVFF. The V call is TRBV16, the J call TRBJ1-1; a possible D gene is TRBD1 (6 bases). The CDR3 end lies 4 residues beyond the end of the read and is filled in from the germline J gene. CDR3 length: 13 residues. The V gene's germline CDR1 is SGHSA and CDR2 FRNQAP.